The TCR beta chain described here comes from a study of shared clonotypes between healthy human individuals. Sorted-subset replicate PCR reactions were performed with about 200 ng DNA, corresponding to 30,000 to 35,000 T cell genomes. TCRdb's table, derived via immunoSEQ multiplex PCR, lists solely in-frame clones and lacks some. Here the sample spans 550,000 to 700,000 clones, roughly 72% being singletons. CDR3 length equals 13 residues. CDR1 is MNHEY and CDR2 is SVGAGI in the germline V gene. Trimming pared 5 bases from V and 0 bases from J, leaving 7 bases between. V is TRBV6-5 and J is TRBJ1-2, with D perhaps matching TRBD1 (5 bases). Sequenced material: memory CD4+ T cells sorted from blood. Subset denoted: CD45RA-negative fraction. The source is a woman younger than 45 in good health. The CDR3 is CASSQTANYGYTF. CDR3 bases: TGTGCCAGCAGTCAGACAGCTAACTATGGCTACACCTTC.